Sequencing of this T cell receptor beta chain was carried out in a study of blood T cell repertoires in COVID-19. The assay was immunoSEQ multiplex PCR, and TCRdb's table has in-frame clones only and misses some. This sample has about 71,000 clones, with around 89% found just once. The V and J ends lost 1 base and 0 bases, in that order; junction bases with no gene match: 8. The CDR3 loop spans 17 amino acids. The germline gives CDR1 LGHNA, CDR2 YSLEER. Material: peripheral blood. The TCR comes from a man over 45 with acute or convalescent COVID-19. V usage is TRBV4-3 and J usage is TRBJ2-5; 7 positions match TRBD2. The CDR3 reads CASSQGDWGLHQETQYF. DNA for the CDR3: TGCGCCAGCAGCCAAGGCGACTGGGGACTACACCAAGAGACCCAGTACTTC.